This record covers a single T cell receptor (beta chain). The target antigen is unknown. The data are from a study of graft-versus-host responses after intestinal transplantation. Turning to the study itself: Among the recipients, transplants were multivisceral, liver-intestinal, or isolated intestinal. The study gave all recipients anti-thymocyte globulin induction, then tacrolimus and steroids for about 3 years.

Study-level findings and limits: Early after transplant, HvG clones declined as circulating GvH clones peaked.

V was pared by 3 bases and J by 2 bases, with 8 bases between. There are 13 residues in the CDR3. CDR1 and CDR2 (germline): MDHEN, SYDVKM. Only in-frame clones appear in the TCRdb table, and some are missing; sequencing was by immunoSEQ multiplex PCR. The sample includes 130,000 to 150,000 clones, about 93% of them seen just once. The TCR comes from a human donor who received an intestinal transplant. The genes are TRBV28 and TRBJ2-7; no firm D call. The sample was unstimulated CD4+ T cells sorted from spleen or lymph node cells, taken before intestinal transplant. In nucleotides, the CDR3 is TGTGCCAGCAGTTTTGGTGGAACCTACGAGCAGTACTTC. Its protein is CASSFGGTYEQYF.